A selection of T cell receptor beta chains follows, all from one sample in a study of identical twins. One entry per CDR3 protein, called by TCRdb with MiXCR from the 5' RACE reads. The sample has under 250,000 distinct CDR3 sequences, less than 10% seen once. Specimen: memory (CD45RO+) T cells sorted from blood. The source of these receptors is a woman aged 18-29 years in good health. CDR3s include the opening cysteine and the closing phenylalanine or tryptophan. The D gene is left open where the match is weak. Size is stated for part of the rows, as once, few or many counts, or as a class when the clone is expanded.

clone size,D gene,J gene,V gene,CDR3 DNA,CDR3 protein
NA,TRBD2,TRBJ2-4,TRBV12-3/TRBV12-4,TGTGCCAGCAGTTTTGGACTAGGAGGAGACATTCAGTACTTC,CASSFGLGGDIQYF
few,NA,TRBJ2-3,TRBV7-2,TGTGCCAGCAACGACCGGGGGCCAGATACGCAGTATTTT,CASNDRGPDTQYF
few,TRBD2,TRBJ2-1,TRBV5-4,TGTGCCAGCAGCTTGTTCGGGAGGGAGAATGCGCAGTTCTTC,CASSLFGRENAQFF
NA,NA,TRBJ1-2,TRBV20-1,TGCAGTGCTAGACCCCACGGGTCGGGCTATGGCTACACCTTC,CSARPHGSGYGYTF
few,NA,TRBJ1-5,TRBV7-2,TGTGCCAGCAGCTTTCAGCACTATAGCAATCAGCCCCAGCATTTT,CASSFQHYSNQPQHF
NA,TRBD1,TRBJ1-2,TRBV6-1,TGTGCCAGCAGGGGGACCGGGACAGGGGTTAGACGCTATGGCTACACCTTC,CASRGTGTGVRRYGYTF
NA,TRBD2,TRBJ2-1,TRBV11-2,TGTGCCAGCAGCTTTAGTAGCGGGGGGGCTTTCGATGAGCAGTTCTTC,CASSFSSGGAFDEQFF
many,NA,TRBJ2-7,TRBV12-3/TRBV12-4,TGTGCCAGCAGGCACGCAAGCTCCTACGAGCAGTACTTC,CASRHASSYEQYF
NA,TRBD1,TRBJ2-7,TRBV20-1,TGCAGTGCAACGGGACAGGGGTCCACCTACGAGCAGTACTTC,CSATGQGSTYEQYF
few,NA,TRBJ2-6,TRBV20-1,TGCAGTGCAGGAAGGGGCTCCGGGGCCAACGTCCTGACTTTC,CSAGRGSGANVLTF
NA,TRBD1,TRBJ1-6,TRBV14,TGTGCCAGCAGCCGGGACAGGGAGTATTCACCCCTCCACTTT,CASSRDREYSPLHF
few,NA,TRBJ2-3,TRBV18,TGTGCCAGCTCACCAGTAGGAGGGCGAGATACGCAGTATTTT,CASSPVGGRDTQYF
few,NA,TRBJ2-3,TRBV20-1,TGCAGTGCTAGAGATCACCCCAGCACAGATACGCAGTATTTT,CSARDHPSTDTQYF
many,TRBD2,TRBJ2-2,TRBV12-3/TRBV12-4,TGTGCCAGCAGTTTTGGACTAGCTAACACCGGGGAGCTGTTTTTT,CASSFGLANTGELFF
few,TRBD1,TRBJ2-6,TRBV6-1,TGTGCCAGCCGATTGACCTACAGGGGATGGGCCAACGTCCTGACTTTC,CASRLTYRGWANVLTF
NA,NA,TRBJ1-2,TRBV20-1,TGCAGTGCTCTAGGCTGGAGGGAGGCCGGCTACACCTTC,CSALGWREAGYTF
many,NA,TRBJ2-7,TRBV6-2/TRBV6-3,TGTGCCAGCAGTTACTCACGGGGAACCTACGAGCAGTACTTC,CASSYSRGTYEQYF
many,NA,TRBJ2-7,TRBV12-3/TRBV12-4,TGTGCCAGCACTGACTTAGCGGTCTCCTACGAGCAGTACTTC,CASTDLAVSYEQYF
many,TRBD1,TRBJ2-7,TRBV20-1,TGCAGTGCTAGAGAAATCAGGACAGGGGCTTACGAGCAGTACTTC,CSAREIRTGAYEQYF
many,NA,TRBJ2-3,TRBV20-1,TGCAGTGCTCACTGGGGAGATACGCAGTATTTT,CSAHWGDTQYF
few,TRBD2,TRBJ2-3,TRBV7-8,TGTGCCAGCAGCCACCCCAGACTAGCGGGGGGAGGTACAGATACGCAGTATTTT,CASSHPRLAGGGTDTQYF
few,NA,TRBJ1-1,TRBV6-4,TGTGCCAGCAGTGACTCGAGGGGGATAGGGGGTCTGGACACTGAAGCTTTCTTT,CASSDSRGIGGLDTEAFF
few,TRBD2,TRBJ2-1,TRBV6-4,TGTGCCAGCAGAGCTAAGCGGGGGGAGACCTCCTACAATGAGCAGTTCTTC,CASRAKRGETSYNEQFF
few,TRBD2,TRBJ2-2,TRBV5-1,TGCGCCAGCAGATCCCTAGCGGAGAACACCGGGGAGCTGTTTTTT,CASRSLAENTGELFF
NA,NA,TRBJ1-6,TRBV6-1,TGTGCCAGCAGTGAGGCAGCAGCCTCAACCCTCCACTTT,CASSEAAASTLHF
once,NA,TRBJ2-5,TRBV20-1,TGCAGTGCTAGCCCCAGCGCGGTTTGGCTACGCCTTTATGAGACCCAGTACTTC,CSASPSAVWLRLYETQYF
NA,TRBD2,TRBJ2-1,TRBV11-2,TGTGCCAGCAGCCGCCGGACTAGCGGGAACAATGAGCAGTTCTTC,CASSRRTSGNNEQFF
NA,TRBD2,TRBJ2-3,TRBV4-2,TGTGCCAGCAGTGCCGGGACTACCCACACAGATACGCAGTATTTT,CASSAGTTHTDTQYF
NA,TRBD1,TRBJ2-7,TRBV23-1,TGCGCCAGCAGTCTTCAGACAGGGGCCGGATACGAGCAGTACTTC,CASSLQTGAGYEQYF
few,NA,TRBJ2-5,TRBV18,TGTGCCAGCTCACCAATTCCGCAGGGGCCTCGGGAGACCCAGTACTTC,CASSPIPQGPRETQYF
many,NA,TRBJ2-3,TRBV15,TGTGCCACCAGCAGTCCCGGGCCTAGAGTGGCGCAGTATTTT,CATSSPGPRVAQYF
once,NA,TRBJ2-1,TRBV12-3/TRBV12-4,TGTGCCAGCAGTTTTAAGGGGTCGACAAATGAGCAGTTCTTC,CASSFKGSTNEQFF
many,TRBD2,TRBJ2-3,TRBV3-1,TGTGCCAGCAGTCTCCATAGCGGGAGACGTTCGGATACGCAGTATTTT,CASSLHSGRRSDTQYF
many,NA,TRBJ1-1,TRBV9,TGTGCCAGCAATCTGGAGGGGAACACTGAAGCTTTCTTT,CASNLEGNTEAFF
few,NA,TRBJ1-2,TRBV2,TGTGCCAGCAGTGAAGCCTTCGGGGGAGGCTACACCTTC,CASSEAFGGGYTF
many,NA,TRBJ2-1,TRBV27,TGTGCCAGCAGTTTATTTTACCCCCGGGGCAGCAGAAGGAATGAGCAGTTCTTC,CASSLFYPRGSRRNEQFF
many,NA,TRBJ2-3,TRBV5-6,TGTGCCAGCAGCTTTCGCCGTACAGATACGCAGTATTTT,CASSFRRTDTQYF
few,TRBD1,TRBJ1-2,TRBV20-1,TGCAGTGCTAGGGCTTGGACAGGGGTCCATGGCTACACCTTC,CSARAWTGVHGYTF
few,NA,TRBJ1-2,TRBV5-1,TGCGGAGGTTTCCCGCGGGGCAACTATGGCTACACCTTC,CGGFPRGNYGYTF
NA,NA,TRBJ2-2,TRBV7-9,TGTGCCAGCATCGGCTCCGGGGGTACCGGGGAGCTGTTTTTT,CASIGSGGTGELFF
few,NA,TRBJ2-7,TRBV7-2,TGTGCCAGCAGCCCCCGCCAATCCTACGAGCAGTACTTC,CASSPRQSYEQYF
few,NA,TRBJ1-6,TRBV20-1,TGCAGTGCTAGTAGGGCGGGTGTGAATTCACCCCTCCACTTT,CSASRAGVNSPLHF
many,TRBD1,TRBJ1-4,TRBV12-3/TRBV12-4,TGTGCCAGCAGTCGCGGGACAGGGGATGAAAAACTGTTTTTT,CASSRGTGDEKLFF
few,NA,TRBJ2-3,TRBV3-1,TGTGCCAGCAGTCAAGACCCGGGCACAGATACGCAGTATTTT,CASSQDPGTDTQYF
NA,NA,TRBJ2-7,TRBV19,TGTGCCAGTAGTCGTCAGGTCGAGAACGAGCAGTACTTC,CASSRQVENEQYF
few,NA,TRBJ2-1,TRBV11-2,TGTGCCAGCAGCTTATCGGGACTTCTCAATGAGCAGTTCTTC,CASSLSGLLNEQFF
NA,NA,TRBJ2-5,TRBV3-1,TGTGCCAGCAGCCAAGCGGGACTCACCTCGGGGACCCAGTACTTC,CASSQAGLTSGTQYF